This TCR beta chain was captured by sequencing in a study of T cells after yellow fever vaccination. In the study overall: Fractions with few cells were prepared using SMART-Seq v4 Ultra Low Input.

This CDR3 has 14 amino acids. Germline loops: CDR1 MDHEN, CDR2 SYDVKM. Trimming shortened V by 7 bases and J by 4 bases, and 14 bases separated the two germline ends. TCRdb passed the 5' RACE reads through MiXCR, listing each CDR3 protein once. Found here are 300,000 or so distinct CDR3 sequences, around 7% of them singletons; the top ten hold 15% to 20%. This TCR derives from a man younger than 35 who received the YFV17D yellow fever vaccine. The sequenced sample was PBMCs, obtained 35 to 50 days after the first yellow fever vaccination. The chain carries TRBV28 and TRBJ2-1; D might be TRBD2 (6 bases). CDR3 in amino acids: CASKKEGRYNEQFF. In DNA form, the CDR3 reads TGTGCCAGCAAGAAGGAGGGGCGATACAATGAGCAGTTCTTC. The full variable domain, rest sourced from reference TRBV28 and TRBJ2-1, is DVKVTQSSRYLVKRTGEKVFLECVQDMDHENMFWYRQDPGLGLRLIYFSYDVKMKEKGDIPEGYSVSREKKERFSLILESASTNQTSMYLCASKKEGRYNEQFFGPGTRLTVL.